One sample yielded the 8 T cell receptor beta chains listed below, sequenced in a study of cytomegalovirus exposure and HLA in healthy donors (dated by TCRdb to the late 2010s). Library method: the immunoSEQ multiplex PCR assay. For the multiplex PCR, a mixture combining 60 forward primers for TCR Vbeta segments and 13 reverse primers for TCR Jbeta segments was used. TCRdb limited this immuneACCESS table to in-frame rearrangements with V and J called. A share of clones is missing; checked studies link under half to unresolved V genes, and the rest is unexplained. For this sample the table gives about 130,000 clones, of which approximately 83% were detected only once. The ten largest clones capture 1% to 1.5% of the sample. The source material was PBMCs. These receptors originate from a girl aged 2 to 9 in good health and CMV-seronegative.

The J gene is TRBJ2-1, the V gene TRBV7-8, with 10 bases lining up with TRBD2. Germline-derived CDR1 and CDR2 are SGHVS and FQNEAQ. The CDR3 is 14 amino acids. V gave up 2 bases and J gave up 10 bases; unmatched junction bases: 5. The CDR3 DNA follows: TGTGCCAGCAGCTTATTCCCTAGCGGGAGCGAGCAGTTCTTC. It specifies CASSLFPSGSEQFF.

This clone came up a few times. The J gene is TRBJ1-1, the V gene TRBV27; maybe TRBD1 (5 bases). The CDR3 loop spans 12 amino acids. V was cut by 6 bases and J by 9 bases, with 14 bases left in between. Germline CDR1 reads MNHEY; CDR2 reads SMNVEV (reference sequence). CDR3: CASRKPGRKAFF. The CDR3, as DNA: TGTGCCAGCAGAAAACCAGGGAGGAAAGCTTTCTTT.

This clone was counted only a few times. This rearrangement joins TRBV5-1 to TRBJ2-1, with D maybe TRBD1 (6 bases). The germline V gene encodes CDR1 SGHRS and CDR2 YFSETQ. CDR3 length: 14 residues. V was trimmed by 2 bases and J by 7 bases, leaving 13 bases between them. For the CDR3, the DNA is TGCGCCAGCAGCTTCGACCCCCAGGGGAATGAGCAGTTCTTC. Its protein product is CASSFDPQGNEQFF. Complete variable domain (other parts from reference TRBV5-1 and TRBJ2-1): KAGVTQTPRYLIKTRGQQVTLSCSPISGHRSVSWYQQTPGQGLQFLFEYFSETQRNKGNFPGRFSGRQFSNSRSEMNVSTLELGDSALYLCASSFDPQGNEQFFGPGTRLTVL.

The genes are TRBV19 and TRBJ1-6, with TRBD1 identical over 7 bases. The V gene's germline CDR1 is LNHDA and CDR2 SQIVND (reference sequence). V shed 3 bases and J 1 base; nucleotides not matched to a gene: 3. The CDR3 loop spans 16 amino acids. CDR3 amino acids: CASSMTGWSYNSPLHF. DNA for the CDR3: TGTGCCAGTAGTATGACAGGGTGGTCCTATAATTCACCCCTCCACTTT.

V gene TRBV7-9 combines with J gene TRBJ2-3, with a tentative D call TRBD2 (7 bases). V lost 8 bases, J lost 4 bases, and 10 bases lay in between. The germline gives CDR1 SEHNR, CDR2 FQNEAQ (reference sequence). This CDR3 is built from 12 residues. CDR3 region: CASGGAADTQYF. The CDR3 DNA reads as TGTGCCAGCGGGGGGGCCGCAGATACGCAGTATTTT.

This chain uses TRBV27 with TRBJ2-7, with D unclear. V dropped 5 bases and J dropped 2 bases, with 10 bases sitting between them. The germline gives CDR1 MNHEY, CDR2 SMNVEV (reference sequence). The CDR3 spans 13 residues. CDR3 loop: CASSITQTYEQYF. The CDR3 DNA reads as TGTGCCAGCAGTATAACACAGACCTACGAGCAGTACTTC.

The gene calls are TRBV28 and TRBJ1-5, with no clear D. The CDR3 is 14 residues long. V was clipped by 6 bases and J by 4 bases, with 13 bases between them. The germline CDR1 and CDR2 sequences are MDHEN and SYDVKM. CDR3 bases: TGTGCCAGCAGGCCGATAGGGAGGAATCAGCCCCAGCATTTT. Translating gives CASRPIGRNQPQHF.

In nucleotides, the CDR3 is TGTGCCAGCAGTAGAGCGGGAAATGACTACGAGCAGTACTTC. Its translation: CASSRAGNDYEQYF. The chain couples TRBV7-3 to TRBJ2-5; 7 bases are a match to TRBD2. The DNA end is a closer match to TRBJ2-7, so the J assignment may be wrong. CDR1 and CDR2 (germline): SGHTA, FQGTGA. This CDR3 spans 14 amino acids.